Each of the 11 T cell receptor beta chains below was sequenced from the same sample in a study of cytomegalovirus exposure and HLA in healthy donors. With 60 Vbeta and 13 Jbeta primers, the PCR was carried out. Profiling relied on immunoSEQ multiplex PCR, and the TCRdb table lists in-frame clones only, not all of them. Altogether roughly 190,000 clones are present, 62% being singletons, with the ten largest covering under 3%. The material sequenced was PBMCs. The receptors here all came from a man aged 35-49 years in good health and CMV-seronegative.

The V call is TRBV7-9, the J call TRBJ1-2, with D unresolved. V was pared by 1 base and J by 3 bases, with 9 bases between. This CDR3 is 14 amino acids long. Germline V gene lookup returns CDR1 SEHNR and CDR2 FQNEAQ (reference sequence). The CDR3: CASSLGPQDYGYTF. The CDR3 nucleotides are TGTGCCAGCAGCTTAGGCCCACAAGACTATGGCTACACCTTC.

This clone was counted a few times. The chain links TRBV4-1 to TRBJ1-1, with D possibly matching TRBD1 (6 bases). Trimming removed 1 base from V and 2 bases from J, with 11 bases in between. The CDR3 consists of 15 residues. Germline V lookup: CDR1 MGHRA, CDR2 YSYEKL. The CDR3 DNA sequence: TGCGCCAGCAGCCAAGGGGCAGGGGCAAACACTGAAGCTTTCTTT. Its translation: CASSQGAGANTEAFF.

This clone was picked up one time. Germline is not matched at one junction end, which may reflect a read error. The chain joins TRBV11-3 to TRBJ2-2; TRBD2 might be the D (6 bases). Germline V gene data show CDR1 as SGHNT and CDR2 as YENEEA. CDR3 length: 12 amino acids. CDR3 bases: TGTGCCAGCAGCTATTCTACCGGGGGGCTGTTTTTT. Translating it yields CASSYSTGGLFF.

This chain joins TRBV27 and TRBJ2-6; D is possibly TRBD1 (6 bases). CDR1 is MNHEY, CDR2 SMNVEV, per germline (reference sequence). The CDR3 loop spans 16 amino acids. With 3 bases removed from V and 0 bases from J, the gap between germline ends came to 9 bases. Here the CDR3 reads CASSFARGSGANVLTF. The CDR3 nucleotides read TGTGCCAGCAGTTTTGCCAGGGGCTCTGGGGCCAACGTCCTGACTTTC.

The chain has TRBV10-3 and TRBJ1-2, with a possible D match to TRBD1 (5 bases). V gave up 6 bases and J gave up 4 bases, with 18 bases separating them. This CDR3 comprises 15 residues. Per germline, CDR1 ENHRY and CDR2 SYGVKD. The CDR3 coding sequence is TGTGCCATCAGCCAACAGGATCCCAATCTCTATGGCTACACCTTC. Its protein is CAISQQDPNLYGYTF.

This clone was detected only a few times. This rearrangement joins TRBV2 to TRBJ2-1; D is possibly TRBD2 (5 bases). Germline values: CDR1 SNHLY, CDR2 FYNNEI. The V end lost 6 bases, the J end lost 8 bases, and 11 bases lay between the germline ends. This CDR3 is 12 amino acids long. The CDR3 DNA is TGTGCCAGCAGGGACTTTTACGATGAGCAGTTCTTC. Translating it yields CASRDFYDEQFF. Based on the CDR3 plus reference TRBV2 and TRBJ2-1, the full variable domain is EPEVTQTPSHQVTQMGQEVILRCVPISNHLYFYWYRQILGQKVEFLVSFYNNEISEKSEIFDDQFSVERPDGSNFTLKIRSTKLEDSAMYFCASRDFYDEQFFGPGTRLTVL.

The chain carries TRBV19 and TRBJ2-3, with 9 bases matching TRBD2. J gave up 5 bases and V 1 base, and 4 bases lay outside the gene matches. The CDR3 length is 15 residues. Germline V gene data show CDR1 as LNHDA and CDR2 as SQIVND (reference sequence). For the CDR3, the DNA is TGTGCCAGTAGTATAGGCGGGGGGGATGGAGATACGCAGTATTTT. Its translation is CASSIGGGDGDTQYF.

V and J are TRBV12-2 and TRBJ1-5; the table's D gene call, TRBD1, was not cross checked with the DNA. TRBV12-2 counts as a pseudogene. CDR3 size: 18 residues. In DNA, the CDR3 is TGTGCAAGTCGAGCCCTTGGACAGGCTTGGGATAGCAATCAGCCCCAGCATTTT. It translates to CASRALGQAWDSNQPQHF.

A word on this clone: The germline gene is not matched at one end of the junction; a read error may be the cause. This chain uses TRBV7-7 with TRBJ1-4; the D gene is possibly TRBD1 (6 bases). The length of the CDR3 is 13 residues. In germline, CDR1 is SSHAT, CDR2 FNYEAQ (reference sequence). CDR3 sequence: CASSPAGQEKLFF. The CDR3 DNA reads as TGTGCTAGCAGCCCCGCCGGACAGGAAAAACTGTTTTTT.

This chain joins TRBV2 and TRBJ1-2, with 11 bases identical to TRBD1. V dropped 7 bases and J dropped 4; count of bases not matched to a gene: 5. The CDR3 is 14 amino acids. Per the germline V gene, CDR1 is SNHLY and CDR2 is FYNNEI. The CDR3 coding sequence is TGTGCCAGCACATCGGACAGGGGGCCCTATGGCTACACCTTC. Its protein product is CASTSDRGPYGYTF.

On this clone: The sample has other DNA sequences that encode this CDR3 too. The chain has TRBV27 and TRBJ1-2; weak D call: TRBD1 (6 bases). This CDR3 is built from 13 residues. Trimming took 2 bases from V and 10 from J, leaving 14 bases between them. Germline V lookup: CDR1 MNHEY, CDR2 SMNVEV (reference sequence). This CDR3 reads CASSLNRDGDYTF. CDR3 DNA: TGTGCCAGCAGTTTAAACAGGGACGGAGACTACACCTTC.